Detailed here is one T cell receptor beta chain. Its antigen remains unidentified. The data were obtained in a study of OX40 agonist ivuxolimab in advanced cancers. The overall study: It was ivuxolimab, an agonistic anti-OX40 (CD134) antibody, that patients were treated with. At doses from 0.01 to 10 mg/kg, patients were given intravenous ivuxolimab every 2 weeks. Two patients with cutaneous melanoma and one with hepatocellular carcinoma, three in total, showed partial responses. General study findings and limits: It was not determined which antigens were specifically recognized by the peripheral T cells that had undergone clonal expansion.

Here immunoSEQ multiplex PCR was the method, and the copy in TCRdb shows in-frame clones only, minus some. The sample consists of roughly 43,000 clones, around 90% of them appearing once. The source is an adult with an advanced solid tumor such as melanoma, head and neck, liver or kidney cancer. Sample: CD4+ or CD8+ T cells sorted from blood, taken in a trial of the OX40 agonist ivuxolimab.

CDR3 sequence (DNA): TGTGCCATCAAGGAGGGAAACACTGAAGCTTTCTTT. Protein product: CAIKEGNTEAFF. V gene TRBV10-3 combines with J gene TRBJ1-1; D unclear. Germline values: CDR1 ENHRY, CDR2 SYGVKD. This CDR3 region has 12 residues. V gave up 7 bases and J gave up 2 bases, with 8 bases separating them.